The next 32 T cell receptor beta chains were all read from a single sample in a study of cytomegalovirus exposure and HLA in healthy donors. The assay was immunoSEQ multiplex PCR, and TCRdb's table has in-frame clones only and misses some. The sample comprises approximately 280,000 clones, 80% to 90% of which are singletons, and roughly 1% rests with the top ten. The sequencing input was PBMCs. The source of these receptors is a woman under 30 in good health and CMV-seronegative.

The J gene is TRBJ2-1, the V gene TRBV11-3; TRBD2 is a possible D gene (6 bases). Trimming took 2 bases from V and 1 from J, leaving 21 bases between them. Germline CDR1 and CDR2: SGHNT and YENEEA. There are 19 residues in the CDR3. In DNA form, the CDR3 reads TGTGCCAGCAGCTTAATGGATGGCGGGAATGGTGAGTCCTACAATGAGCAGTTCTTC. Translation gives CASSLMDGGNGESYNEQFF.

The rearrangement links TRBV6-6 to TRBJ1-2, with D perhaps TRBD1 (6 bases). This CDR3 is built from 16 residues. Germline CDR1 MNHNY, CDR2 SVGAGI (reference sequence). Between the trimmed V and J ends, which lost 6 bases and 2 bases, there was a span of 19 bases. CDR3 region: CASSHAKQGPNYGYTF. In DNA, the CDR3 is TGTGCCAGCAGCCACGCAAAACAGGGCCCCAACTATGGCTACACCTTC.

This clone was observed once. The sample carries other DNA sequences with the same CDR3. As DNA, the CDR3 is TGCAGCGTTGAAGGGCAGGGGAACACTGAAGCTTTCTTT. Protein: CSVEGQGNTEAFF. The chain couples TRBV29-1 to TRBJ1-1, with D maybe TRBD1 (5 bases). Germline loops: CDR1 SQVTM, CDR2 ANQGSEA. This CDR3 region has 13 residues. V was trimmed by 1 base and J by 1 base, leaving 7 bases between them.

This chain uses TRBV6-9 with TRBJ2-7; the match to TRBD2 covers 8 bases. V was pared by 10 bases and J by 2 bases, with 10 bases of the junction left unmatched. The germline V gene has CDR1 MNHGY and CDR2 SVAAGI. The CDR3 runs 14 residues. This chain's CDR3 is CATYRLATPYEQYF. The CDR3 DNA follows: TGTGCCACCTACCGACTAGCGACCCCCTACGAGCAGTACTTC.

The J gene is TRBJ1-4, the V gene TRBV6-5; D is undetermined. The CDR3 length is 13 residues. CDR1 MNHEY and CDR2 SVGAGI come from the germline V gene. V shed 8 bases and J shed 3 bases, with 10 bases lying between them. The CDR3 sequence is CASQRSSNEKLFF. In DNA form, the CDR3 reads TGTGCCAGCCAACGGTCATCTAATGAAAAACTGTTTTTT.

This sequence joins TRBV9 and TRBJ2-7; D is undetermined. Trimming took 3 bases from V and 2 from J, leaving 9 bases between them. Germline V lookup: CDR1 SGDLS, CDR2 YYNGEE. This CDR3 has 13 amino acids. This CDR3 is CASSAPSAYEQYF. DNA for the CDR3: TGTGCCAGCAGCGCCCCCAGTGCCTACGAGCAGTACTTC.

This clone has more than one count but fewer than ten. The chain carries TRBV19 and TRBJ1-2; maybe TRBD1 (6 bases). The CDR3 sequence is 15 residues long. CDR1 and CDR2 (germline): LNHDA, SQIVND (reference sequence). V was shortened by 6 bases and J by 4 bases, with 18 bases between the two germline ends. In DNA form, the CDR3 reads TGTGCCAGTAGCCTTCGGCAGGGGTCCATCTATGGCTACACCTTC. Protein: CASSLRQGSIYGYTF.

The chain carries TRBV4-1 and TRBJ2-2, with 9 bases identical to TRBD1. After removal of 3 bases from V and 6 bases from J, the junction contained 11 bases not matched to a gene. CDR1 is MGHRA and CDR2 is YSYEKL in the germline V gene. The CDR3 loop spans 17 amino acids. The CDR3 nucleotides read TGCGCCAGCAGCCATCCCCCGGGACAGGGTGCGTCCGGGGAGCTGTTTTTT. This codes for CASSHPPGQGASGELFF.

The J gene is TRBJ1-5, the V gene TRBV18; TRBD1 aligns across 8 bases. CDR1 and CDR2 from the germline V gene are KGHSH and LQKENI. This CDR3 has 15 residues. Trimming removed 3 bases from V and 8 bases from J; junction bases left unmatched: 9. DNA for the CDR3: TGTGCCAGCTCACCCGGACAGGGCCTGGGGGAGCCCCAGCATTTT. Encoded protein: CASSPGQGLGEPQHF. Looking up the rest from reference TRBV18 and TRBJ1-5 gives the full variable domain: NAGVMQNPRHLVRRRGQEARLRCSPMKGHSHVYWYRQLPEEGLKFMVYLQKENIIDESGMPKERFSAEFPKEGPSILRIQQVVRGDSAAYFCASSPGQGLGEPQHFGDGTRLSIL.

The chain employs TRBV28 and TRBJ2-2, with D maybe TRBD1 (6 bases). The CDR3 runs to 17 residues. Trimming cost V 5 bases and J 3 bases, with 19 bases left between them. Germline lookup yields CDR1 MDHEN and CDR2 SYDVKM. The CDR3: CASSVLPGEGDTGELFF. CDR3 nucleotides: TGTGCCAGCAGTGTACTTCCAGGGGAAGGGGACACCGGGGAGCTGTTTTTT.

The CDR3 region has the DNA TGTGCCAGCAGCCCGCAGGGCGGCTCCTATGGCTACACCTTC. Its translation is CASSPQGGSYGYTF. The chain combines TRBV5-4 with TRBJ1-2; D is perhaps TRBD1 (5 bases). V was cut by 4 bases and J by 4 bases, with 14 bases left in between. The length of the CDR3 is 14 residues. Germline V gene sequence: CDR1 SGHNT, CDR2 YYREEE (reference sequence).

This clone was counted between two and nine times. The rearrangement links TRBV19 to TRBJ2-7; tentative D call: TRBD1 (5 bases). Trimming shortened V by 3 bases and J by 4 bases, and 10 bases separated the two germline ends. Germline V CDR1 and CDR2: LNHDA, SQIVND (reference sequence). This CDR3 has 13 residues. This CDR3 is CASSITGVYEQYF. The DNA for the CDR3 is TGTGCCAGTAGTATCACAGGAGTTTACGAGCAGTACTTC. Full variable domain (outside the CDR3, taken from reference TRBV19 and TRBJ2-7): DGGITQSPKYLFRKEGQNVTLSCEQNLNHDAMYWYRQDPGQGLRLIYYSQIVNDFQKGDIAEGYSVSREKKESFPLTVTSAQKNPTAFYLCASSITGVYEQYFGPGTRLTVT.

The chain combines TRBV19 with TRBJ1-2; TRBD1 might be the D (6 bases). Germline V lookup: CDR1 LNHDA, CDR2 SQIVND (reference sequence). With 3 bases removed from V and 9 bases from J, the gap between germline ends came to 14 bases. The CDR3 totals 13 residues. The chain's CDR3 is CASSIVAGDSYTF. For the CDR3, the DNA is TGTGCCAGTAGTATTGTGGCTGGGGACAGCTACACCTTC.

V and J are TRBV30 and TRBJ2-7; perhaps TRBD2 as D (6 bases). Germline V lookup: CDR1 GTSNPN, CDR2 SVGIG (reference sequence). This CDR3 contains 12 residues. This CDR3 reads CAHSGSYSEQYF. The CDR3 DNA reads as TGTGCGCACAGCGGGTCCTACTCCGAGCAGTACTTC.

The chain uses TRBV2 and TRBJ1-1; unclear D gene. V was shortened by 4 bases and J by 4 bases, with 7 bases between the two germline ends. There are 12 residues in the CDR3. Germline values: CDR1 SNHLY, CDR2 FYNNEI. The CDR3 DNA sequence: TGTGCCAGCAGTGCGACATTCACTGAAGCTTTCTTT. This gives the protein CASSATFTEAFF.

The chain joins TRBV4-1 to TRBJ2-3; D unclear. The CDR3 sequence is 14 residues long. Trimming cost V 3 bases and J 4 bases, with 11 bases left between them. Per germline, CDR1 MGHRA and CDR2 YSYEKL. CDR3: CASSHALSPDTQYF. The CDR3 nucleotides are TGCGCCAGCAGCCACGCACTTTCGCCAGATACGCAGTATTTT.

The chain joins TRBV5-4 to TRBJ2-5; D perhaps matches TRBD1 (6 bases). Germline CDR1 is SGHNT and CDR2 is YYREEE (reference sequence). Trimming left V 0 bases short and J 4 bases short, with 13 bases between. CDR3 size: 15 residues. Here the CDR3 DNA reads TGTGCCAGCAGCTTGGCCCAAGCAGGGGCAGAGACCCAGTACTTC. Translated, it gives CASSLAQAGAETQYF. Looking up the rest from reference TRBV5-4 and TRBJ2-5 gives the full variable domain: ETGVTQSPTHLIKTRGQQVTLRCSSQSGHNTVSWYQQALGQGPQFIFQYYREEENGRGNFPPRFSGLQFPNYSSELNVNALELDDSALYLCASSLAQAGAETQYFGPGTRLLVL.

V is TRBV9 and J is TRBJ1-5; the D gene is possibly TRBD1 (6 bases). The CDR3 has 14 amino acids. V was clipped by 4 bases and J by 2 bases, with 10 bases between them. The germline CDR1 and CDR2 sequences are SGDLS and YYNGEE. CDR3: CASSKGVGNQPQHF. The DNA for the CDR3 is TGTGCCAGCAGCAAGGGGGTGGGCAATCAGCCCCAGCATTTT.

The CDR3 nucleotides are TGTGCCAGCTCACTCACCGGGACAGCGCGCGACTATGGCTACACCTTC. It specifies CASSLTGTARDYGYTF. The chain uses TRBV18 and TRBJ1-2, with TRBD1 matching over 7 bases. Germline CDR1 is KGHSH and CDR2 is LQKENI. V lost 4 bases and J lost 3; bases outside the gene matches: 11. The CDR3 extends over 16 amino acids.

The gene calls are TRBV11-3 and TRBJ2-7; no definite D call. V was cut by 1 base and J by 2 bases, with 6 bases left in between. Germline CDR1 reads SGHNT; CDR2 reads YENEEA. The CDR3 sequence is 13 residues long. The CDR3 nucleotides are TGTGCCAGCAGCTTAGGAACAGCCTACGAGCAGTACTTC. This sequence encodes CASSLGTAYEQYF.

The chain has TRBV7-6 and TRBJ1-5; D is perhaps TRBD1 (6 bases). V gave up 0 bases and J gave up 7 bases, with 10 bases separating them. This CDR3 spans 14 amino acids. Germline V gene lookup returns CDR1 SGHVS and CDR2 FNYEAQ. In DNA form, the CDR3 reads TGTGCCAGCAGCTTAGCAGGGGGGGGACAGCCCCAGCATTTT. Translating it yields CASSLAGGGQPQHF.

The V gene is TRBV10-3, the J gene TRBJ1-2, with 11 positions matching TRBD1. Germline trimming cut 10 bases from V and 2 bases from J; bases unmatched to any gene: 9. Germline CDR1 and CDR2: ENHRY and SYGVKD. The CDR3 consists of 15 residues. The CDR3 is CATTAGQGANYGYTF. CDR3 coding DNA: TGTGCCACCACCGCCGGACAGGGGGCCAACTATGGCTACACCTTC.

The rearrangement uses TRBV2 and TRBJ1-1; tentatively, D is TRBD1 (6 bases). The germline gives CDR1 SNHLY, CDR2 FYNNEI. Trimming shortened V by 4 bases and J by 4 bases, and 13 bases separated the two germline ends. This CDR3 is built from 14 residues. CDR3 nucleotide sequence: TGTGCCAGCAGTGCCCTCGCGGGGGCCACTGAAGCTTTCTTT. Protein: CASSALAGATEAFF.

The chain recombines TRBV9 with TRBJ1-2, with no clear D. The CDR3 spans 17 residues. Trimming pared 0 bases from V and 5 bases from J, leaving 20 bases between. Germline CDR1 and CDR2: SGDLS and YYNGEE. The CDR3 DNA follows: TGTGCCAGCAGCGTAGCCCCCTCCGACCGAGGGTGGTATGGCTACACCTTC. Amino acid sequence: CASSVAPSDRGWYGYTF.

This chain links TRBV18 with TRBJ1-2; 7 nucleotides match TRBD1. V gave up 4 bases and J gave up 7 bases; unmatched junction bases: 15. The CDR3 loop spans 16 amino acids. CDR1 is KGHSH and CDR2 is LQKENI in the germline V gene. DNA of the CDR3: TGTGCCAGCTCACGAAACGAAGGACAGGCGGACAGTGGCTACACCTTC. Amino acid sequence: CASSRNEGQADSGYTF.

The chain has TRBV29-1 and TRBJ1-1; 9 bases align to TRBD1. J was trimmed by 4 bases and V by 6 bases; bases with no gene match: 6. The CDR3 covers 13 residues. Looked up from germline, CDR1 is SQVTM and CDR2 is ANQGSEA. CDR3 DNA: TGCAGCGTGAAACAGGGGGCGCCCACTGAAGCTTTCTTT. Protein sequence: CSVKQGAPTEAFF.

V is TRBV7-2 and J is TRBJ1-2, with a tentative D call TRBD1 (5 bases). The CDR3 has 14 residues. The V gene's germline CDR1 is SGHTA and CDR2 FQGNSA. Trimming pared 2 bases from V and 5 bases from J, leaving 12 bases between. CDR3 residues: CASSLPGLRYGYTF. Here the CDR3 DNA reads TGTGCCAGCAGCTTACCGGGACTGCGGTATGGCTACACCTTC.

The chain recombines TRBV19 with TRBJ2-7; D call uncertain. The CDR3 sequence is 14 residues long. Trimming left V 5 bases short and J 1 base short, with 12 bases between. CDR1 is LNHDA and CDR2 is SQIVND in the germline V gene (reference sequence). The CDR3 sequence is CASSALTGSYEQYF. The CDR3, as DNA: TGTGCCAGTAGTGCCTTGACGGGTTCCTACGAGCAGTACTTC.

This chain links TRBV6-6 with TRBJ1-1, with D possibly matching TRBD1 (6 bases). Germline V lookup: CDR1 MNHNY, CDR2 SVGAGI (reference sequence). The V and J ends lost 3 bases and 3 bases respectively, with 11 bases between them. The CDR3 spans 14 residues. CDR3 in DNA: TGTGCCAGCAGTTATCACAGGGCGGACACTGAAGCTTTCTTT. Translated, it gives CASSYHRADTEAFF.

The chain joins TRBV10-2 to TRBJ1-5; 8 bases fit TRBD1. After removal of 4 bases from V and 6 bases from J, the junction contained 8 bases not matched to a gene. The germline V gene encodes CDR1 WSHSY and CDR2 SAAADI. The CDR3 spans 15 residues. The CDR3 DNA sequence: TGCGCCAGCAGTGGGACAGGGAATTCGGTTCAGCCCCAGCATTTT. The encoded protein is CASSGTGNSVQPQHF.

V is TRBV10-3 and J is TRBJ1-2; D gene unclear. Germline V gives CDR1 ENHRY, CDR2 SYGVKD. Trimming pared 0 bases from V and 4 bases from J, leaving 6 bases between. The CDR3 totals 13 residues. CDR3 loop: CAISESDIYGYTF. The CDR3 DNA follows: TGTGCCATCAGTGAGTCTGACATCTATGGCTACACCTTC.

The J gene is TRBJ2-1, the V gene TRBV2; 9 bases line up with TRBD2. The CDR3 runs to 15 residues. Germline V gene lookup returns CDR1 SNHLY and CDR2 FYNNEI. The CDR3 region is CVTNSGSLSYNEQFF. In DNA, the CDR3 is TGTGTCACGAATAGCGGGAGTCTTTCCTACAATGAGCAGTTCTTC. Complete variable domain (other parts from reference TRBV2 and TRBJ2-1): EPEVTQTPSHQVTQMGQEVILRCVPISNHLYFYWYRQILGQKVEFLVSFYNNEISEKSEIFDDQFSVERPDGSNFTLKIRSTKLEDSAMYFCVTNSGSLSYNEQFFGPGTRLTVL.